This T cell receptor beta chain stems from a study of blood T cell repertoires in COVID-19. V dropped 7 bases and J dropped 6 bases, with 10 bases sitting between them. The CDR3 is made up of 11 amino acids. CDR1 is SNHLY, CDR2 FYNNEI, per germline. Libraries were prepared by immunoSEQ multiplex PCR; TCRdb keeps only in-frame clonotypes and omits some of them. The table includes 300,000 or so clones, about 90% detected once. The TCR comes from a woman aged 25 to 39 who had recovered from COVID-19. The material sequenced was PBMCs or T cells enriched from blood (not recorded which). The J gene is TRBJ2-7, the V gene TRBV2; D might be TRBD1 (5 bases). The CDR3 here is CASTPGSEQYF. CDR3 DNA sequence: TGTGCCAGCACCCCAGGGTCCGAGCAGTACTTC.